These 5 T cell receptor beta chains share one sample of origin, sequenced in a study of CD8 T cells in ankylosing spondylitis. Study-wide results and caveats: For ankylosing spondylitis blood, a TCR beta motif of under ten highly homologous variants appeared characteristic.

Each CDR3 protein gets one entry after TCRdb re-called the 5' RACE reads with MiXCR. The sample lists around 390,000 distinct CDR3 sequences, more than 20% seen once, with about a sixth in the top ten. No antigen is known for these receptors. The sequencing sample was made of blood, either unsorted or a sorted T cell fraction (not recorded which). Source of these receptors: a male donor with ankylosing spondylitis.

This clonotype has just a few counts. The V and J genes are TRBV15 and TRBJ2-3, with 9 nucleotides matching TRBD2. The ends lost 0 bases at V and 6 bases at J; junction bases unmatched: 7. Per the germline V gene, CDR1 is LNHNV and CDR2 is YYDKDF (reference sequence). The CDR3 length is 16 residues. The CDR3 nucleotides read TGTGCCACCAGCAGAGATCGTGCGGGAGGGCCCGATACGCAGTATTTT. This encodes CATSRDRAGGPDTQYF.

The sample holds a few counts of this clonotype. The rearrangement joins TRBV29-1 to TRBJ2-2; D perhaps matches TRBD1 (5 bases). This CDR3 is 13 amino acids long. Trimming removed 7 bases from V and 6 bases from J, with 15 bases in between. The germline V gene encodes CDR1 SQVTM and CDR2 ANQGSEA. The CDR3 DNA sequence: TGCAGCGCGGGTCGCCAGGGATCCGGGGAGCTGTTTTTT. Translating gives CSAGRQGSGELFF.

The rearrangement joins TRBV2 to TRBJ2-5; the match to TRBD2 covers 7 bases. V dropped 4 bases and J dropped 2; count of bases not matched to a gene: 4. There are 14 residues in the CDR3. Per the germline V gene, CDR1 is SNHLY and CDR2 is FYNNEI. The CDR3 reads CASSANSGQETQYF. DNA for the CDR3: TGTGCCAGCAGTGCAAATAGCGGGCAAGAGACCCAGTACTTC.

The gene calls are TRBV7-3 and TRBJ2-1; 8 bases align to TRBD1. The CDR3 has 15 amino acids. J lost 10 bases, V lost 3 bases, and 11 bases had no gene match. Germline values: CDR1 SGHTA, CDR2 FQGTGA. CDR3 loop: CASSFRGGQGQEQFF. The DNA of the CDR3 is TGTGCCAGCAGCTTTAGGGGAGGACAGGGCCAAGAGCAGTTCTTC. The full variable domain, its missing parts supplied by reference TRBV7-3 and TRBJ2-1, is GAGVSQTPSNKVTEKGKYVELRCDPISGHTALYWYRQSLGQGPEFLIYFQGTGAADDSGLPNDRFFAVRPEGSVSTLKIQRTERGDSAVYLCASSFRGGQGQEQFFGPGTRLTVL.

Concerning this clonotype: Since no conserved phenylalanine or tryptophan closes the CDR3, a read error is the likely cause. The chain has TRBV27 and TRBJ2-1; tentatively, D is TRBD2 (7 bases). Trimming pared 5 bases from V and 7 bases from J, leaving 15 bases between. Germline-derived CDR1 and CDR2 are MNHEY and SMNVEV (reference sequence). The CDR3 spans 14 residues. The CDR3 protein is CASSINGGRNEQFS. The DNA of the CDR3 is TGTGCCAGCAGTATCAACGGGGGGCGGAATGAGCAGTTCTCC.